A single T cell receptor (beta chain) is shown here with its context. V was clipped by 4 bases and J by 1 base, with 19 bases between them. Germline CDR1 and CDR2: MGHRA and YSYEKL. The CDR3 length is 17 residues. This sample was taken from a study of shared T cell receptors in the human thymus. The method was immunoSEQ multiplex PCR; TCRdb's version includes in-frame clones alone and lacks a portion of them. The table has 700,000 or so clones, over 75% seen once. These sequences were also reported in another study, on human thymus T cells.

What was sequenced was thymocytes. The source of this sequence is a girl in the first two years of life with a congenital heart defect. The chain carries TRBV4-1 and TRBJ1-1; D is perhaps TRBD1 (6 bases). The CDR3: CASSRARGRGTNTEAFF. CDR3 nucleotide sequence: TGCGCCAGCAGCCGCGCGAGGGGGAGGGGGACGAACACTGAAGCTTTCTTT.